This T cell receptor beta chain was identified in a study of T cell responses to AZD1222 COVID-19 vaccine. Study results and caveats: Regions 160-218 and 743-854 dominated among vaccine-associated CD4 TCRs spanning spike. At study baseline, merely more than 5 AZD1222 recipients were seropositive. Donor demographics were predominantly white British with a female majority; clonal diversity may be underestimated.

As for this clone: The antigen remains undetermined.

TCRdb keeps only in-frame clones here, not all; method: immunoSEQ multiplex PCR. Of roughly 110,000 clones detected, 90% to 95% appear once; the ten largest clones hold approximately 4.8%. The CDR3 covers 16 residues. V shed 8 bases, J shed 0 bases, and the junction held 10 bases outside the gene matches. The V gene's germline CDR1 is MDHEN and CDR2 SYDVKM. The source of this sequence is an adult in good health. This sample comprised peripheral blood, obtained on day 0 of AZD1222 vaccination. V and J are TRBV28 and TRBJ1-5; TRBD1 matches at 7 bases. The CDR3 DNA reads as TGTGCCAGCCGGTACTCGACAGGGTTTAGCAATCAGCCCCAGCATTTT. Translation gives CASRYSTGFSNQPQHF.